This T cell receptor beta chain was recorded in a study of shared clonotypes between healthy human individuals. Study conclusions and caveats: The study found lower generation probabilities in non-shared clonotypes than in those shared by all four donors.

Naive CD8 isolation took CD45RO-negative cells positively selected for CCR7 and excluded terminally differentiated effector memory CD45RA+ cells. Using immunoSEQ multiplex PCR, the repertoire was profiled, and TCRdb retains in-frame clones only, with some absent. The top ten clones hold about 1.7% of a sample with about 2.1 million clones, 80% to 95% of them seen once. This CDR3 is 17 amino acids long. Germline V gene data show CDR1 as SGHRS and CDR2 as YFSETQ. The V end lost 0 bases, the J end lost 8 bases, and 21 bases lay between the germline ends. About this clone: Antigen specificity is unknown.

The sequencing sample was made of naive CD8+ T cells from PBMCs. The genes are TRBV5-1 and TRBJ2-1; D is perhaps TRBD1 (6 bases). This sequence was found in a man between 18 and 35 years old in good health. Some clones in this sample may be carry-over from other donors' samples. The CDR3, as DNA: TGCGCCAGCAGCTTGGGCACTACAGGGTTACGGCGACATGAGCAGTTCTTC. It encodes CASSLGTTGLRRHEQFF.